The 8 T cell receptor beta chains presented below share a single source sample, sequenced in a study of T-cell memory formation after mild COVID-19. TCRdb fed the 5' RACE reads into MiXCR, producing one record per CDR3 protein. The data hold approximately 560,000 distinct CDR3 sequences, with 15% to 20% observed a single time. Source material: PBMCs or a T cell subset sorted from them (not recorded which). The receptors were gathered from an adult woman who had mild COVID-19 (a few samples of this study predate the infection). Cell type and time point are not known.

CDR3 loop: CATSDLRGATYNEQFF. CDR3 DNA: TGTGCCACCAGTGATTTGCGAGGGGCGACCTACAATGAGCAGTTCTTC. The J gene is TRBJ2-1, the V gene TRBV24-1; D may correspond to TRBD1 or TRBD2 (5 bases each). The V and J ends lost 0 bases and 2 bases respectively, with 10 bases between them. Germline loops: CDR1 KGHDR, CDR2 SFDVKD. The CDR3 runs 16 residues.

V usage is TRBV5-5 and J usage is TRBJ2-7; maybe TRBD1 (5 bases). Trimming pared 0 bases from V and 4 bases from J, leaving 14 bases between. This CDR3 has 15 amino acids. Germline V gene lookup returns CDR1 SGHKS and CDR2 YYEKEE (reference sequence). CDR3 sequence (DNA): TGTGCCAGCAGCTTGGTATGGGGCTTTAAGTACGAGCAGTACTTC. It encodes CASSLVWGFKYEQYF. The full variable domain, in which reference TRBV5-5 and TRBJ2-7 provide the parts outside the CDR3, is DAGVTQSPTHLIKTRGQQVTLRCSPISGHKSVSWYQQVLGQGPQFIFQYYEKEERGRGNFPDRFSARQFPNYSSELNVNALLLGDSALYLCASSLVWGFKYEQYFGPGTRLTVT.

V gene TRBV20-1 combines with J gene TRBJ1-1; 9 nucleotides line up with TRBD1. Germline values: CDR1 DFQATT, CDR2 SNEGSKA (reference sequence). Trimming removed 2 bases from V and 1 base from J; junction bases left unmatched: 5. The CDR3 length is 15 residues. The CDR3 region has the DNA TGCAGTGCTAGATTCCAGACAGGGGGGAACACTGAAGCTTTCTTT. This sequence encodes CSARFQTGGNTEAFF.

This clonotype showed up many times. The chain recombines TRBV7-8 with TRBJ2-1, with 7 bases aligning to TRBD1. Trimming took 3 bases from V and 4 from J; bases not matched to a gene: 18. Germline V CDR1 and CDR2: SGHVS, FQNEAQ. This CDR3 comprises 19 residues. In DNA, the CDR3 is TGTGCCAGCAGCTTGAGACCCCTAGTTGGGGACAGAGGATACAATGAGCAGTTCTTC. It specifies CASSLRPLVGDRGYNEQFF.

The CDR3, as DNA: TGCGCCAGCAGCTTGTATTACAACAATGAGCAGTTCTTC. It translates to CASSLYYNNEQFF. The chain couples TRBV5-1 to TRBJ2-1, with D unresolved. This CDR3 has 13 residues. V was shortened by 1 base and J by 5 bases, with 7 bases between the two germline ends. Germline V gene data show CDR1 as SGHRS and CDR2 as YFSETQ.

Only a few counts were recorded for this clonotype. The rearrangement links TRBV3-1 to TRBJ2-1; D may be TRBD1 (6 bases). This CDR3 has 16 amino acids. Deletions cut 0 bases from V and 3 bases from J, with 12 bases between. Germline V gene data show CDR1 as LGHDT and CDR2 as YNNKEL (reference sequence). The DNA for the CDR3 is TGTGCCAGCAGCCAAGATTGGGGGCGCATCTACAATGAGCAGTTCTTC. Its protein is CASSQDWGRIYNEQFF.

This clonotype was recorded a few times. The rearrangement uses TRBV24-1 and TRBJ1-1, with 11 bases identical to TRBD1. V was clipped by 7 bases and J by 5 bases; unmatched bases: 5. Germline assignment: CDR1 KGHDR and CDR2 SFDVKD. This CDR3 contains 14 residues. CDR3 residues: CATRAGTGGTEAFF. CDR3 bases: TGTGCCACCAGGGCCGGGACAGGGGGAACTGAAGCTTTCTTT.

The chain recombines TRBV4-3 with TRBJ2-5; D is possibly TRBD1 or TRBD2 (6 bases each). CDR1 and CDR2 from the germline V gene are LGHNA and YSLEER. The germline V and J ends were trimmed by 0 bases and 5 bases, with 13 bases remaining between them. The CDR3 is 15 amino acids. The CDR3 loop reads CASSQERGVRETQYF. The DNA of the CDR3 is TGCGCCAGCAGCCAAGAGAGGGGGGTCCGGGAGACCCAGTACTTC.